This T cell receptor (beta chain) was identified during a study of shared clonotypes between healthy human individuals. About the study: Each donor had three CD4 naive, three CD4 memory, two CD8 naive and one CD8 memory plate. Study-wide results and caveats: All-four-donor shared clonotypes had higher generation probabilities than non-shared clonotypes did.

Details on this clone: Its antigen is not identified.

The CDR3 has 13 residues. V lost 4 bases to trimming and J lost 11 bases, with 15 bases between them. The germline V gene has CDR1 ENHRY and CDR2 SYGVKD. The assay was carried out at the deep level. Profiled with immunoSEQ multiplex PCR; TCRdb holds only in-frame clones, not every one. The repertoire holds 2 million to 2.5 million clones, with 85% to 95% as singletons. This TCR was sampled from a man between 18 and 29 years old in good health. Some clones in this sample may be carry-over from other donors' samples. The J gene is TRBJ2-1, the V gene TRBV10-3, with D possibly matching TRBD2 (5 bases). Sequencing was carried out using naive CD4+ T cells from PBMCs. Subset in this sample: CD45RA+ positively selected. The CDR3 sequence: CAISGSRDYQQFF. The CDR3 DNA is TGTGCCATCAGTGGATCAAGAGACTACCAGCAGTTCTTC.